The 7 T cell receptor beta chains below come from one sample, sequenced in a study of T cell changes during pregnancy in multiple sclerosis. Libraries were prepared by immunoSEQ multiplex PCR; TCRdb keeps only in-frame clonotypes and omits some of them. The repertoire includes approximately 41,000 clones, around 90% of them detected once, and 1.4% sits in the top ten. Sequencing input: PBMCs (not recorded whether the cells were cultured). Receptors were obtained from a female donor with multiple sclerosis, enrolled in a pregnancy study.

DNA for the CDR3: TGTGCCAGTAGTATTGGGCAGAATAATGAAAAACTGTTTTTT. Translation: CASSIGQNNEKLFF. The chain employs TRBV19 and TRBJ1-4, with no clear D. The CDR3 length is 14 residues. Germline CDR1 reads LNHDA; CDR2 reads SQIVND (reference sequence). V was trimmed by 3 bases and J by 4 bases, leaving 9 bases between them.

The gene calls are TRBV4-1 and TRBJ2-7; D perhaps matches TRBD2 (6 bases). CDR1 is MGHRA, CDR2 YSYEKL, per germline. This CDR3 is 16 amino acids long. Between the trimmed V and J ends, which lost 1 base and 6 bases, there was a span of 19 bases. The CDR3 here is CASSQVGNGSPLEQYF. The CDR3 DNA is TGCGCCAGCAGCCAAGTAGGGAACGGGAGCCCCCTCGAGCAGTACTTC.

The chain employs TRBV14 and TRBJ2-5; 9 bases map to TRBD1. Germline V gene data show CDR1 as SGHDN and CDR2 as FVKESK. The CDR3 loop spans 15 amino acids. V lost 1 base to trimming and J lost 2 bases; unmatched junction nucleotides: 2. CDR3 bases: TGTGCCAGCAGCCAAGCGACAGGGGGGCAAGAGACCCAGTACTTC. It yields the protein CASSQATGGQETQYF.

The gene calls are TRBV5-4 and TRBJ1-2; D gene unclear. Trimming left V 1 base short and J 7 bases short, with 11 bases between. This CDR3 has 13 residues. Germline lookup yields CDR1 SGHNT and CDR2 YYREEE (reference sequence). The chain's CDR3 is CASSLWGGSGYTF. CDR3 in DNA: TGTGCCAGCAGCTTGTGGGGAGGGTCTGGCTACACCTTC.

The chain recombines TRBV6-4 with TRBJ1-1; unclear D gene. V was clipped by 4 bases and J by 1 base, with 7 bases between them. Germline V gene sequence: CDR1 MRHNA, CDR2 SNTAGT. CDR3 length: 13 residues. The CDR3 region is CASSVSSNTEAFF. DNA for the CDR3: TGTGCCAGCAGTGTGTCTTCGAACACTGAAGCTTTCTTT.

V usage is TRBV11-2 and J usage is TRBJ2-7; tentatively, D is TRBD1 (6 bases). The CDR3 sequence is 11 residues long. The germline gives CDR1 SGHAT, CDR2 FQNNGV. Trimming took 4 bases from V and 10 from J, leaving 11 bases between them. CDR3 sequence reads: CASSSGDPQYF. The DNA for the CDR3 is TGTGCCAGCAGCTCAGGGGATCCCCAGTACTTC.

The chain uses TRBV19 and TRBJ2-7; no definite D call. V was pared by 6 bases and J by 2 bases, with 11 bases between. The CDR3 loop spans 13 amino acids. The V gene's germline CDR1 is LNHDA and CDR2 SQIVND (reference sequence). CDR3 sequence reads: CASSLKGAYEQYF. CDR3 bases: TGTGCCAGTAGCTTAAAGGGTGCCTACGAGCAGTACTTC.